This T cell receptor (beta chain) was profiled in a study of T cell responses to AZD1222 COVID-19 vaccine. Study-wide points: Spike-specific TCR breadth rose after two AZD1222 doses, and depth rose as well. Nearly half of spike-specific TCRs reportedly target variant regions that are unmutated in the B.1.351 and B.1.1.7 variants. Spike-wide coverage was observed for vaccine-associated CD4 TCRs, with dominant responses at 160-218 and 743-854.

Sequencing was performed with immunoSEQ multiplex PCR; in TCRdb, only in-frame clones are kept and a portion is missing. The table records about 80,000 clones, 70% to 90% of them present only once. CDR3 size: 14 residues. Germline loops: CDR1 MDHEN, CDR2 SYDVKM. V was shortened by 5 bases and J by 0 bases, with 10 bases between the two germline ends. This clone was seen just once. Its matching antigen is unknown. This clonotype was obtained from an adult who received the AZD1222 COVID-19 vaccine. The chain employs TRBV28 and TRBJ1-2, with D unresolved. This specimen consisted of peripheral blood, obtained 28 days after the second AZD1222 dose. The DNA for the CDR3 is TGTGCCAGCAGTATGGGCGGGCCTAACTATGGCTACACCTTC. It encodes CASSMGGPNYGYTF.